These 21 T cell receptor beta chains were all obtained from the same sample, sequenced in a study of spatial heterogeneity in lung cancer. Sample time point: sample taken at primary tumor resection. TCRdb re-called the 5' RACE reads with MiXCR, one entry per CDR3 protein. The repertoire consists of over 50,000 distinct CDR3 sequences, with under 7.5% occurring once and the leading ten covering roughly 14%. This material consisted of PBMCs, taken at surgery. These receptors were collected from a female donor with early-stage non-small cell lung cancer.

Only a few counts were recorded for this clonotype. The chain couples TRBV19 to TRBJ2-7; D remains unclear. The CDR3 consists of 15 residues. V was pared by 5 bases and J by 0 bases, with 14 bases between. Germline loops: CDR1 LNHDA, CDR2 SQIVND (reference sequence). CDR3 DNA: TGTGCCAGTAGTTCCCCTTGGCAGTTCTCCTACGAGCAGTACGTC. This sequence encodes CASSSPWQFSYEQYV.

This clonotype was counted a few times. This sequence joins TRBV4-1 and TRBJ2-1; TRBD2 aligns across 13 bases. CDR3 length: 17 amino acids. The junction had 8 bases not matched to a gene; V was cut back by 4 bases and J by 5 bases. Germline V lookup: CDR1 MGHRA, CDR2 YSYEKL. This CDR3 is CASSRELAGGLDNEQFF. CDR3 bases: TGCGCCAGCAGCCGCGAACTAGCGGGGGGGCTGGACAATGAGCAGTTCTTC.

A few counts support this clonotype. The chain links TRBV20-1 to TRBJ2-7; 7 nucleotides match TRBD2. The CDR3 sequence is 14 residues long. Trimming took 1 base from V and 6 from J; bases not matched to a gene: 9. Germline V gene sequence: CDR1 DFQATT, CDR2 SNEGSKA (reference sequence). This CDR3 is CSARGRGVLGEQYV. The CDR3 DNA sequence: TGCAGTGCTAGAGGACGGGGGGTCCTGGGCGAGCAGTACGTC.

CDR3 in amino acids: CASRPRPAKNIQYF. The CDR3 region has the DNA TGTGCCAGCAGGCCCCGCCCAGCCAAAAACATTCAGTACTTC. The genes are TRBV6-5 and TRBJ2-4; D gene unclear. The length of the CDR3 is 14 residues. Germline CDR1 and CDR2: MNHEY and SVGAGI. Between the trimmed V and J ends, which lost 6 bases and 0 bases, there was a span of 9 bases.

This clonotype was recorded a few times. The chain combines TRBV11-2 with TRBJ2-7; D is tentatively TRBD1 or TRBD2 (5 bases each). Germline CDR1 reads SGHAT; CDR2 reads FQNNGV. V was cut by 1 base and J by 5 bases, with 6 bases left in between. The CDR3 has 12 residues. The CDR3 sequence is CASSLGGNEQYF. The CDR3 DNA sequence: TGTGCCAGCAGCTTAGGGGGGAACGAGCAGTACTTC.

This clonotype was detected a few times. The rearrangement joins TRBV5-5 to TRBJ2-2; 12 bases line up with TRBD2. Germline V lookup: CDR1 SGHKS, CDR2 YYEKEE (reference sequence). The V segment lost 3 bases and the J segment 1 base; nucleotides outside the gene matches: 4. This CDR3 region has 17 residues. CDR3 sequence reads: CASSSGLAGLNTGELFF. As DNA, the CDR3 is TGTGCCAGCAGCTCGGGACTAGCGGGTCTGAACACCGGGGAGCTGTTTTTT.

The chain carries TRBV5-1 and TRBJ2-2; 7 bases align to TRBD2. The CDR3 is 14 amino acids. Germline-derived CDR1 and CDR2 are SGHRS and YFSETQ. The J segment lost 6 bases and the V segment lost 3 bases, leaving 5 bases of the junction unmatched. The CDR3 DNA reads TGCGCCAGCAGCTCCCTGGCGGGAGCCGGGGAGCTGTTTTTT. This gives the protein CASSSLAGAGELFF.

The V and J genes are TRBV20-1 and TRBJ2-7, with 8 bases fitting TRBD2. The CDR3 totals 13 residues. CDR1 is DFQATT and CDR2 is SNEGSKA in the germline V gene (reference sequence). V shed 3 bases and J 3 bases; nucleotides not matched to a gene: 4. The CDR3 DNA reads TGCAGTGCTAGGGGCAGCGGGAGCTACGAGCAGTACTTC. Residues: CSARGSGSYEQYF.

The chain joins TRBV6-5 to TRBJ1-2; possibly TRBD1 for D (5 bases). The CDR3 is made up of 14 amino acids. From germline, CDR1 is MNHEY and CDR2 SVGAGI. Between the trimmed V and J ends, which lost 5 bases and 4 bases, there was a span of 14 bases. The CDR3 nucleotides read TGTGCCAGCAGTCCCGCGGGGCAAGGCTATGGCTACACCTTC. It yields the protein CASSPAGQGYGYTF.

In this sample, this clonotype turned up many times. The V and J genes are TRBV7-9 and TRBJ1-4, with TRBD1 matching over 9 bases. The CDR3 extends over 14 amino acids. Germline V gives CDR1 SEHNR, CDR2 FQNEAQ (reference sequence). V lost 5 bases to trimming and J lost 8 bases; unmatched junction nucleotides: 6. The CDR3 nucleotides are TGTGCCAGCAGCCTACAGGGGGCCGGCGAAAAACTGTTTTTT. Protein product: CASSLQGAGEKLFF.

Ten or more counts support this clonotype. The chain couples TRBV15 to TRBJ2-5; D gene uncertain. The germline V gene has CDR1 LNHNV and CDR2 YYDKDF (reference sequence). The V end was cut by 0 bases, the J end by 5 bases, with 4 bases between. The CDR3 runs 12 residues. CDR3 nucleotide sequence: TGTGCCACCAGCAGAGATCCGGAGACCCAGTACTTC. Translation gives CATSRDPETQYF.

This clonotype was found a few times. A much bigger clone sits one base away, suggesting this may be a read error. It is likely a read error, because the conserved phenylalanine at the end of the CDR3 is missing. This chain uses TRBV12-3 or TRBV12-4 with TRBJ2-3; 9 bases are a match to TRBD2. The CDR3 extends over 14 amino acids. V was pared by 7 bases and J by 2 bases, with 4 bases of the junction left unmatched. The CDR3: CASTVGLATDTQYL. As DNA, the CDR3 is TGTGCCAGCACCGTGGGACTAGCCACAGATACGCAGTATTTG.

The gene calls are TRBV12-5 and TRBJ1-1; D is uncertain. Germline V gene lookup returns CDR1 LGHNT and CDR2 FRNRAP. The CDR3 is 15 amino acids. V was cut by 0 bases and J by 2 bases, with 10 bases left in between. In DNA, the CDR3 is TGTGCTAGTGGTTTGGTTAGGTCGGGTAACACTGAAGCTTTCTTT. Translating gives CASGLVRSGNTEAFF.

About this clonotype: Just one base apart from a much larger clone, this may be a read error. The rearrangement uses TRBV28 and TRBJ1-1; a weak D match, TRBD1 (5 bases). The germline V gene encodes CDR1 MDHEN and CDR2 SYDVKM. The CDR3 loop spans 14 amino acids. V was trimmed by 1 base and J by 0 bases, leaving 6 bases between them. The CDR3 DNA reads as TGTGCCAGCAGTTTATCAGGGATGAACACTGAAGCTTTCTTT. The encoded protein is CASSLSGMNTEAFF.

The table lists this clonotype with many counts. The chain is built from TRBV28 and TRBJ2-2; a weak D match, TRBD1 (5 bases). The V and J ends lost 8 bases and 4 bases respectively, with 11 bases between them. The CDR3 covers 13 residues. Germline lookup yields CDR1 MDHEN and CDR2 SYDVKM. The DNA for the CDR3 is TGTGCCAGCGGAAAGGGGTCCACCGGGGAGCTGTTTTTT. Protein: CASGKGSTGELFF. Drawing the rest from reference TRBV28 and TRBJ2-2, the complete variable domain is DVKVTQSSRYLVKRTGEKVFLECVQDMDHENMFWYRQDPGLGLRLIYFSYDVKMKEKGDIPEGYSVSREKKERFSLILESASTNQTSMYLCASGKGSTGELFFGEGSRLTVL.

This clonotype was picked up many times. J is TRBJ1-6 and V is TRBV28; D perhaps matches TRBD1 (6 bases). There are 17 residues in the CDR3. The V end lost 6 bases, the J end lost 3 bases, and 18 bases lay between the germline ends. Germline V gene data show CDR1 as MDHEN and CDR2 as SYDVKM. The DNA of the CDR3 is TGTGCCAGCAGCTCGTCCAGGGGATTGGGCTATAATTCACCCCTCCACTTT. It is translated as CASSSSRGLGYNSPLHF.

This clonotype showed up many times. This sequence joins TRBV5-1 and TRBJ1-5; D unclear. This CDR3 is 15 amino acids long. Trimming took 7 bases from V and 0 from J, leaving 14 bases between them. Per germline, CDR1 SGHRS and CDR2 YFSETQ. The CDR3 reads CASAQDGYSNQPQHF. CDR3 DNA: TGCGCCAGCGCCCAGGACGGTTATAGCAATCAGCCCCAGCATTTT.

This clonotype is medium-sized (0.01 to 0.1%) by share. The chain has TRBV7-9 and TRBJ2-5, with TRBD1 identical over 9 bases. CDR3 length equals 15 residues. V lost 1 base to trimming and J lost 4 bases; unmatched junction nucleotides: 4. CDR1 and CDR2 (germline): SEHNR, FQNEAQ (reference sequence). The CDR3 region is CASSLGLTGGETQYF. In DNA, the CDR3 is TGTGCCAGCAGCTTAGGCCTGACAGGGGGAGAGACCCAGTACTTC.

The table lists this clonotype with many counts. The chain links TRBV11-2 to TRBJ2-5; D uncertain. V was trimmed by 0 bases and J by 3 bases, leaving 5 bases between them. CDR1 and CDR2 (germline): SGHAT, FQNNGV. CDR3 length: 13 amino acids. The CDR3, as DNA: TGTGCCAGCAGCTTAGAACTCGAAGAGACCCAGTACTTC. It translates to CASSLELEETQYF.

This clonotype was counted many times. J is TRBJ2-1 and V is TRBV5-1; the match to TRBD2 covers 7 bases. This CDR3 has 16 residues. Germline lookup yields CDR1 SGHRS and CDR2 YFSETQ. V shed 0 bases, J shed 7 bases, and the junction held 10 bases outside the gene matches. In DNA form, the CDR3 reads TGCGCCAGCAGCTTGGGAGGCGGGAGCGCCCTAAATGAGCAGTTCTTC. Encoded protein: CASSLGGGSALNEQFF.

This clonotype appeared once. Given a much more abundant clone one base away, this may be a read error. The rearrangement uses TRBV3-1 and TRBJ2-3, with 7 positions matching TRBD2. CDR1 LGHDT and CDR2 YNNKEL come from the germline V gene (reference sequence). This CDR3 has 16 residues. Losses at the gene ends were 5 bases for V and 3 bases for J; bases not matched to a gene: 11. The DNA of the CDR3 is TGTGCCAGCAGCTCGTTAAACGGGGGGAAGACAGATACGCAGTATTTT. Translated, it gives CASSSLNGGKTDTQYF.